One and the same sample provided the 16 T cell receptor beta chains below, sequenced in a study of blood T cell dynamics during melanoma immunotherapy. The time point denotes: week 3, after first cycle of checkpoint inhibitor. Sequencing was performed with immunoSEQ multiplex PCR; in TCRdb, only in-frame clones are kept and a portion is missing. This sample's clone table lists about two dozen clones. Source: cell-free DNA from blood, taken from a patient treated with checkpoint blockade. Receptor source: a human donor with melanoma.

The genes are TRBV9 and TRBJ2-3; 8 bases line up with TRBD2. This CDR3 comprises 18 residues. Germline lookup yields CDR1 SGDLS and CDR2 YYNGEE. The J segment lost 4 bases and the V segment lost 4 bases, leaving 17 bases of the junction unmatched. CDR3 sequence: CASSTRRVEREYADTQYF. The CDR3, as DNA: TGTGCCAGCAGCACCCGGCGAGTCGAGCGGGAGTACGCAGATACGCAGTATTTT.

The chain couples TRBV5-4 to TRBJ2-2, with D unresolved. The CDR3 loop spans 15 amino acids. The ends were cut back, 2 bases at V and 4 bases at J, with 12 bases in the middle. Germline lookup yields CDR1 SGHNT and CDR2 YYREEE (reference sequence). CDR3 protein: CASSFPLSGTGELFF. DNA for the CDR3: TGTGCCAGCAGCTTCCCTCTATCGGGCACCGGGGAGCTGTTTTTT.

V is TRBV27 and J is TRBJ1-2, with 8 nucleotides matching TRBD1. The length of the CDR3 is 15 residues. V lost 6 bases, J lost 4 bases, and 10 bases stayed unmatched. Germline lookup yields CDR1 MNHEY and CDR2 SMNVEV (reference sequence). DNA of the CDR3: TGTGCCAGCAGGCCGGGACAGGCGATTTTCTATGGCTACACCTTC. Translating gives CASRPGQAIFYGYTF.

The J gene is TRBJ2-7, the V gene TRBV18; a possible D gene is TRBD1 (5 bases). The germline CDR1 and CDR2 sequences are KGHSH and LQKENI. The ends were cut back, 6 bases at V and 5 bases at J, with 14 bases in the middle. The CDR3 loop spans 13 amino acids. Here the CDR3 reads CASSLNRYHEQYF. CDR3 sequence (DNA): TGTGCCAGCTCCCTTAACAGGTACCACGAGCAGTACTTC. The variable domain in full, completed from reference TRBV18 and TRBJ2-7, reads NAGVMQNPRHLVRRRGQEARLRCSPMKGHSHVYWYRQLPEEGLKFMVYLQKENIIDESGMPKERFSAEFPKEGPSILRIQQVVRGDSAAYFCASSLNRYHEQYFGPGTRLTVT.

The genes are TRBV19 and TRBJ2-1, with D possibly TRBD2 on 6 matching bases. V was cut by 7 bases and J by 8 bases, with 24 bases left in between. This CDR3 has 16 residues. Germline V gene lookup returns CDR1 LNHDA and CDR2 SQIVND (reference sequence). The CDR3 nucleotides read TGTGCCAGTACCCCCCCAGATCGGCGGGGCAAATATGAGCAGTTCTTC. As protein: CASTPPDRRGKYEQFF. The full variable domain, rest sourced from reference TRBV19 and TRBJ2-1, is DGGITQSPKYLFRKEGQNVTLSCEQNLNHDAMYWYRQDPGQGLRLIYYSQIVNDFQKGDIAEGYSVSREKKESFPLTVTSAQKNPTAFYLCASTPPDRRGKYEQFFGPGTRLTVL.

The chain employs TRBV2 and TRBJ1-5; the D gene is possibly TRBD1 (5 bases). Germline V lookup: CDR1 SNHLY, CDR2 FYNNEI. Trimming pared 5 bases from V and 6 bases from J, leaving 14 bases between. This CDR3 has 14 residues. DNA of the CDR3: TGTGCCAGCAGTCTGGGGGTGGGCGTTCAGCCCCAGCATTTT. Amino acid sequence: CASSLGVGVQPQHF.

The J gene is TRBJ2-6, the V gene TRBV10-1, with D uncertain. V shed 5 bases and J shed 5 bases, with 22 bases lying between them. Germline CDR1 and CDR2: WNHNN and SYGVQD (reference sequence). This CDR3 comprises 18 residues. CDR3 in DNA: TGCGCCAGCAGTATCCTGTCAGTCGCACAAAGTCGGGCCAACGTCCTGACTTTC. This gives the protein CASSILSVAQSRANVLTF.

This sequence joins TRBV7-6 and TRBJ1-2, with D tentatively TRBD1 (5 bases). CDR3 length: 16 amino acids. V lost 5 bases to trimming and J lost 7 bases, with 23 bases between them. Germline CDR1 and CDR2: SGHVS and FNYEAQ. DNA for the CDR3: TGTGCCAGCAGCCCCAGGACATACCATGAAAGACCTGGCTACACCTTC. This codes for CASSPRTYHERPGYTF.

The CDR3 sequence: CASSQEAWWDTQYF. The CDR3 nucleotides read TGTGCCAGCAGCCAGGAGGCTTGGTGGGATACGCAGTATTTT. The rearrangement links TRBV14 to TRBJ2-3; tentatively, D is TRBD2 (5 bases). V gave up 3 bases and J gave up 6 bases, with 13 bases separating them. Germline loops: CDR1 SGHDN, CDR2 FVKESK. This CDR3 is 14 amino acids long.

In its sample, this clone was seen once. The rearrangement joins TRBV5-6 to TRBJ2-6; D call uncertain. Trimming left V 7 bases short and J 5 bases short, with 19 bases between. Germline V gives CDR1 SGHDT, CDR2 YYEEEE. CDR3 length: 16 residues. The DNA of the CDR3 is TGTGCCAGCGAGAACGAGTCACAAAGTCGGGCCAACGTCCTGACTTTC. Translated, it gives CASENESQSRANVLTF.

In DNA, the CDR3 is TGTGCCAGCAGCCCAGGGGGCCCCGATGGCTACACCTTC. Translating it yields CASSPGGPDGYTF. The gene calls are TRBV5-4 and TRBJ1-2; 8 bases map to TRBD1. The CDR3 runs 13 residues. The V and J ends lost 4 bases and 6 bases, in that order; junction bases with no gene match: 5. From germline, CDR1 is SGHNT and CDR2 YYREEE (reference sequence).

The rearrangement uses TRBV30 and TRBJ1-1, with a tentative D call TRBD1 (6 bases). Per germline, CDR1 GTSNPN and CDR2 SVGIG (reference sequence). With 0 bases removed from V and 10 bases from J, the gap between germline ends came to 9 bases. This CDR3 comprises 11 residues. The CDR3 DNA follows: TGTGCCTGGAGTGTCGGCAGGGGAGCTTTCTTT. Translating gives CAWSVGRGAFF.

V and J are TRBV19 and TRBJ1-2; TRBD1 agrees at 8 bases. Trimming removed 5 bases from V and 3 bases from J; junction bases left unmatched: 5. The CDR3 length is 14 residues. CDR1 and CDR2 (germline): LNHDA, SQIVND (reference sequence). This CDR3 is CASSPDRAHYGYTF. For the CDR3, the DNA is TGTGCCAGTAGTCCGGACAGGGCCCACTATGGCTACACCTTC. The full variable domain, with the rest looked up from reference TRBV19 and TRBJ1-2, is DGGITQSPKYLFRKEGQNVTLSCEQNLNHDAMYWYRQDPGQGLRLIYYSQIVNDFQKGDIAEGYSVSREKKESFPLTVTSAQKNPTAFYLCASSPDRAHYGYTFGSGTRLTVV.

The J gene is TRBJ2-3, the V gene TRBV7-2, with 10 bases that match TRBD2. The CDR3 is 16 residues long. Germline-derived CDR1 and CDR2 are SGHTA and FQGNSA. The V and J ends lost 3 bases and 4 bases, in that order; junction bases with no gene match: 7. The CDR3, as DNA: TGTGCCAGCAGCTTGGCTAGCGGGAGAAAGGCAGATACGCAGTATTTT. It specifies CASSLASGRKADTQYF.

The rearrangement joins TRBV7-9 to TRBJ1-3; 9 bases match TRBD1. The CDR3 extends over 16 amino acids. The V segment lost 5 bases and the J segment 3 bases; nucleotides outside the gene matches: 8. Germline CDR1 is SEHNR and CDR2 is FQNEAQ (reference sequence). The CDR3 sequence is CASSVEQGADGNTIYF. CDR3 nucleotides: TGTGCCAGCAGCGTAGAACAGGGGGCGGATGGAAACACCATATATTTT.

This clone has just a few counts. J is TRBJ2-6 and V is TRBV22-1; the D segment call TRBD2 is taken from the table without a DNA check. TRBV22-1 is designated a pseudogene. CDR3 length equals 17 residues. CDR3 sequence reads: CPGSDCSEQSRANVLTF. The DNA for the CDR3 is TGTCCTGGGAGCGATTGTAGCGAACAAAGTCGGGCCAACGTCCTGACTTTC.